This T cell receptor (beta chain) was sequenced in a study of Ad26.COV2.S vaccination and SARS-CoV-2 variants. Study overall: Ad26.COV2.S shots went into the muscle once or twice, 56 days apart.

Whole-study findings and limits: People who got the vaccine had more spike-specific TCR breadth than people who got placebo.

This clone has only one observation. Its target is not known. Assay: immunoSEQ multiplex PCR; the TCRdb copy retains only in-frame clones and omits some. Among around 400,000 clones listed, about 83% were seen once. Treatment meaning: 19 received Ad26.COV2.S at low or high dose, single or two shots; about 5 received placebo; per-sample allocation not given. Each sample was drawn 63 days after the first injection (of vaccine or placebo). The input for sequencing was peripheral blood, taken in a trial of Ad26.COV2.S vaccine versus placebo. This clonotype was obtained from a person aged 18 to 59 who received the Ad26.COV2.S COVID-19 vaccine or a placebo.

CDR3: CASSSGGGATYNEQFF. The CDR3 coding sequence is TGCGCCAGCAGCTCTGGGGGGGGAGCCACCTACAATGAGCAGTTCTTC. The chain combines TRBV5-1 with TRBJ2-1; 7 bases line up with TRBD2. Trimming took 3 bases from V and 2 from J; bases not matched to a gene: 8. The CDR3 runs 16 residues. The germline gives CDR1 SGHRS, CDR2 YFSETQ.